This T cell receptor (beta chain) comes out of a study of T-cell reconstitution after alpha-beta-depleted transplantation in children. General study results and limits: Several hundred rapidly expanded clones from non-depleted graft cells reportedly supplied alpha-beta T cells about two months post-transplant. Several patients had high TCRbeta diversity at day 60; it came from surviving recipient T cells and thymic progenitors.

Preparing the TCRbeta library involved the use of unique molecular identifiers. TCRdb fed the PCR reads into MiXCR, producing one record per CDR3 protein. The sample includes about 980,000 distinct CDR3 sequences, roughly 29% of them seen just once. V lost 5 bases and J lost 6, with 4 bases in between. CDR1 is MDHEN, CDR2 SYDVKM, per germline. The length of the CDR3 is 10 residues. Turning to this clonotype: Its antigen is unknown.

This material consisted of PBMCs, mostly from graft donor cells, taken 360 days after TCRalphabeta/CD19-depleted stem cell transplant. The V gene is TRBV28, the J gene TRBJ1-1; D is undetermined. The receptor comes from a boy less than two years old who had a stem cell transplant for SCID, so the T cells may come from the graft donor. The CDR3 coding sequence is TGTGCCAGCAGTGGGCCTGAAGCTTTCTTT. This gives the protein CASSGPEAFF.